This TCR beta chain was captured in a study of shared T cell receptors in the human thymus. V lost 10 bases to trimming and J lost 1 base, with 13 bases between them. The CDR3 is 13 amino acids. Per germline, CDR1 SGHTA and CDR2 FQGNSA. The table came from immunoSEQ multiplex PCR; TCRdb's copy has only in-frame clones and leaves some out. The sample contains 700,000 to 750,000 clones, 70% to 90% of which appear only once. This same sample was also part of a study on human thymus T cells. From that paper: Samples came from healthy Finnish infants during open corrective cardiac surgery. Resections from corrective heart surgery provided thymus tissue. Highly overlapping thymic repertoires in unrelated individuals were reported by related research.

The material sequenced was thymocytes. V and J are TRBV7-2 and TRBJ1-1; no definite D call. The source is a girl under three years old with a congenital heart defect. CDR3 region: CANSPSQNTEAFF. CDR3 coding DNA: TGTGCCAACTCCCCTTCCCAGAACACTGAAGCTTTCTTT.